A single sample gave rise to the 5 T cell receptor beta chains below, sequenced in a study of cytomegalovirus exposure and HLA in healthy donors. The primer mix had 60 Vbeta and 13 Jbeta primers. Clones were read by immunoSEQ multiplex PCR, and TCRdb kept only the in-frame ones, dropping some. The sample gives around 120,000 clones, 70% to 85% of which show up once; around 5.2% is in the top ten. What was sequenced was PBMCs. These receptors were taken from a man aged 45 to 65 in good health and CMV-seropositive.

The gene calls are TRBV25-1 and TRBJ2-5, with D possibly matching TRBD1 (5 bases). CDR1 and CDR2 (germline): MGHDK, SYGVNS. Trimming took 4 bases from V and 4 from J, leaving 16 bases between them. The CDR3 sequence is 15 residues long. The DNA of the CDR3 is TGTGCCAGCAGTGGAGCGACAGTGCTGTCAGAGACCCAGTACTTC. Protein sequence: CASSGATVLSETQYF. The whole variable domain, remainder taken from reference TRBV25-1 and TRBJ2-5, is EADIYQTPRYLVIGTGKKITLECSQTMGHDKMYWYQQDPGMELHLIHYSYGVNSTEKGDLSSESTVSRIRTEHFPLTLESARPSHTSQYLCASSGATVLSETQYFGPGTRLLVL.

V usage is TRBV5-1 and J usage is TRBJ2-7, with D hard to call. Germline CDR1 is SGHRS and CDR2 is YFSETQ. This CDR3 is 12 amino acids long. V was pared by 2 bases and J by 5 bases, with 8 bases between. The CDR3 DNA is TGCGCCAGCAGCTTCGGTCCGAACGAGCAGTACTTC. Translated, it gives CASSFGPNEQYF.

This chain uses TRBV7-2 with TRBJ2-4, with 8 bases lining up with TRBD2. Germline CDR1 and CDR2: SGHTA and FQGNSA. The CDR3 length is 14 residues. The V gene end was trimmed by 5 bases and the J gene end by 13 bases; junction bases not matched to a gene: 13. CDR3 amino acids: CASSPGTSLVIQYF. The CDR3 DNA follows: TGTGCCAGCAGCCCCGGGACTAGTCTAGTAATCCAGTACTTC. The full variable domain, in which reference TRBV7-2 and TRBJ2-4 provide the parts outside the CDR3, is GAGVSQSPSNKVTEKGKDVELRCDPISGHTALYWYRQSLGQGLEFLIYFQGNSAPDKSGLPSDRFSAERTGGSVSTLTIQRTQQEDSAVYLCASSPGTSLVIQYFGAGTRLSVL.

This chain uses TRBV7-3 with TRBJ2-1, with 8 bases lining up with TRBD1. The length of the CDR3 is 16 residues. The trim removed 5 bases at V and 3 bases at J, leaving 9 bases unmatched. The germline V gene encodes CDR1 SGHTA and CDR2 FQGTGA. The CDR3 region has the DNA TGTGCCAGCAGCGGGGGGCAGGGGGCCGGCTACAATGAGCAGTTCTTC. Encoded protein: CASSGGQGAGYNEQFF. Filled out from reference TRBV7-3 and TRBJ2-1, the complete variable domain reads GAGVSQTPSNKVTEKGKYVELRCDPISGHTALYWYRQSLGQGPEFLIYFQGTGAADDSGLPNDRFFAVRPEGSVSTLKIQRTERGDSAVYLCASSGGQGAGYNEQFFGPGTRLTVL.

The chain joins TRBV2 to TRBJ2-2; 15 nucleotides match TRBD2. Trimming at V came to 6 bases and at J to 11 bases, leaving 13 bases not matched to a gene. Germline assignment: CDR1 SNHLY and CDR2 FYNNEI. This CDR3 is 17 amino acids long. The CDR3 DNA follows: TGTGCCAGCAGCGGACTAGCGGGGGGGATAAGGTCGGCAGAGCTGTTTTTT. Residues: CASSGLAGGIRSAELFF.